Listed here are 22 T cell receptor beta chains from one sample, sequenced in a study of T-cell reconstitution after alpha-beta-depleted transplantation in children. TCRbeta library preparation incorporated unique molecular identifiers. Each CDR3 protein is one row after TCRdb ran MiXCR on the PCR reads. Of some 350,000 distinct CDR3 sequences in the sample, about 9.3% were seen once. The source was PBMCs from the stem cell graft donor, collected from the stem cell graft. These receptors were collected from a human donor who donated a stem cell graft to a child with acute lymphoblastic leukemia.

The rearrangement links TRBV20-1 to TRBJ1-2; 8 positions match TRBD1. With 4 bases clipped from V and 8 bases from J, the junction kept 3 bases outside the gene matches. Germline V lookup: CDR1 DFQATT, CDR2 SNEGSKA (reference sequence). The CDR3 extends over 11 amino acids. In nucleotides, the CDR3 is TGCAGTGCTAAGACAGGGGTGGGCTACACCTTC. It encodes CSAKTGVGYTF.

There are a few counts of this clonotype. CDR3 protein: CASSFFETSDEQFF. The CDR3 DNA is TGTGCCAGCAGCTTTTTTGAGACTAGCGATGAGCAGTTCTTC. The chain joins TRBV11-3 to TRBJ2-1, with 8 bases matching TRBD2. The CDR3 consists of 14 residues. Unmatched junction bases numbered 6, after V lost 3 bases and J lost 8 bases. Germline V gives CDR1 SGHNT, CDR2 YENEEA.

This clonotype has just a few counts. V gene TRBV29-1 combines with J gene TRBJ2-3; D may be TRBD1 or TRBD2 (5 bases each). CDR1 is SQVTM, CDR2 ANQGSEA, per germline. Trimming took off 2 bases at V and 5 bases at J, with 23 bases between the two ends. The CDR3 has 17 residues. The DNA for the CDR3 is TGCAGCGTTGAACCTGTTGCAGGGACGGCAACAGGAGATACGCAGTATTTT. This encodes CSVEPVAGTATGDTQYF.

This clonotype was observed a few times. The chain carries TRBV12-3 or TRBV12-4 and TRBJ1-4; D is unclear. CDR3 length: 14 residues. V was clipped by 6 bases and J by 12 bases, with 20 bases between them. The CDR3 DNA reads TGTGCCAGCAGCCCACCCGACGGGTCCGAGGAACTGTTTTTT. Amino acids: CASSPPDGSEELFF.

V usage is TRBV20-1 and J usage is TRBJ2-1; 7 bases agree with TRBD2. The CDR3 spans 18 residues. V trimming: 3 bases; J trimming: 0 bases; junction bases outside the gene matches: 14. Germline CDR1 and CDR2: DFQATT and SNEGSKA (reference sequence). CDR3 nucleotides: TGCAGTGCTAGTCCCCCCCCTTCAGCGGGGCTCTCCTACAATGAGCAGTTCTTC. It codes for CSASPPPSAGLSYNEQFF.

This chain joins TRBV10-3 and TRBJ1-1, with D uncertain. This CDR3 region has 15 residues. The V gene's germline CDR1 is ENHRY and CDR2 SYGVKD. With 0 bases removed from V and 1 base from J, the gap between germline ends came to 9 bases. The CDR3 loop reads CAISESEGWNTEAFF. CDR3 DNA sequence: TGTGCCATCAGTGAGTCGGAGGGCTGGAACACTGAAGCTTTCTTT.

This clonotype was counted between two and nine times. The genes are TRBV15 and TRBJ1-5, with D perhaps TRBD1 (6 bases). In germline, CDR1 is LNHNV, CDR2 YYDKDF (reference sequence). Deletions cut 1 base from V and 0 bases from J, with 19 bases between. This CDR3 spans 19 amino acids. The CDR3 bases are TGTGCCACCAGCAGAGTGACCTACAGGGAAACCTATAGCAATCAGCCCCAGCATTTT. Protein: CATSRVTYRETYSNQPQHF.

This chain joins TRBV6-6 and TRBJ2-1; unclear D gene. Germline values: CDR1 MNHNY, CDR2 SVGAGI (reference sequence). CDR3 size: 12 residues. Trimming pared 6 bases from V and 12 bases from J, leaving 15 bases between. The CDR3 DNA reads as TGTGCCAGCAGCCCTACCGAGTTCAGGCAGTTCTTC. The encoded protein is CASSPTEFRQFF.

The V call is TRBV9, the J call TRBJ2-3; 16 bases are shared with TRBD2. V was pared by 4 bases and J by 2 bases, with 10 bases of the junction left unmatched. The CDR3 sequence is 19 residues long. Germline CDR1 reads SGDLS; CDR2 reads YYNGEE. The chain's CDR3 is CASSPPGLAGGAPTDTQYF. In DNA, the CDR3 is TGTGCCAGCAGCCCCCCGGGACTAGCGGGAGGGGCCCCCACAGATACGCAGTATTTT.

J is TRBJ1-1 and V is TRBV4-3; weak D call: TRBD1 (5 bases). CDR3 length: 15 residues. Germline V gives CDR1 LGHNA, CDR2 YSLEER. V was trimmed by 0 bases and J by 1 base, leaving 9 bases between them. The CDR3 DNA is TGCGCCAGCAGCCAAGAACAGGACTCGAACACTGAAGCTTTCTTT. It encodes CASSQEQDSNTEAFF.

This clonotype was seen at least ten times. The CDR3 DNA reads TGTGCCATCACCCCCGGGACAGGGGGCGCAAAGGAGACCCAGTACTTC. Translation: CAITPGTGGAKETQYF. The V gene is TRBV10-3, the J gene TRBJ2-5; 12 nucleotides agree with TRBD1. V was pared by 7 bases and J by 5 bases, with 11 bases of the junction left unmatched. The CDR3 loop spans 16 amino acids. Germline V gene lookup returns CDR1 ENHRY and CDR2 SYGVKD.

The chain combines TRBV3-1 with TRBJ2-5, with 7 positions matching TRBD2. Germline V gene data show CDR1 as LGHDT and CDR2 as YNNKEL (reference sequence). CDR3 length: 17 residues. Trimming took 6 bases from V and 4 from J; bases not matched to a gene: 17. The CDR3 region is CASSPFPQAGLLETQYF. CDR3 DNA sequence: TGTGCCAGCAGTCCATTCCCTCAAGCGGGACTACTAGAGACCCAGTACTTC.

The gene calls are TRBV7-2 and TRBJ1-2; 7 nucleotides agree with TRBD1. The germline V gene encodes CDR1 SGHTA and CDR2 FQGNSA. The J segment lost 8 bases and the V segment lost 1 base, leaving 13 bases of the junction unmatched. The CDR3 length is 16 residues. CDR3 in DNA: TGTGCCAGCAGCTTAGGAGAGCGACAGGGAGGATTCGGCTACACCTTC. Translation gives CASSLGERQGGFGYTF.

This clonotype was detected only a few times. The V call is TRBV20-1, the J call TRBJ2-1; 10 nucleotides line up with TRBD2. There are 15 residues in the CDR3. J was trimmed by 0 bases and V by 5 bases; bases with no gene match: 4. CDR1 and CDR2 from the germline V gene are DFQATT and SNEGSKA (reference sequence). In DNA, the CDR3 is TGCAGTGCTTGGATAGCGGGAGGCTCCTACAATGAGCAGTTCTTC. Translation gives CSAWIAGGSYNEQFF.

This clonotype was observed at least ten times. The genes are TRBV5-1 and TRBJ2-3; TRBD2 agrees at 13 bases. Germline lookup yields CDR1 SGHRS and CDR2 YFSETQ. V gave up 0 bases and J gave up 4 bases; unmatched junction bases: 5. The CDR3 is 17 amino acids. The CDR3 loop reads CASSLGRTSGSADTQYF. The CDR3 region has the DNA TGCGCCAGCAGCTTGGGCCGGACTAGCGGGAGTGCAGATACGCAGTATTTT. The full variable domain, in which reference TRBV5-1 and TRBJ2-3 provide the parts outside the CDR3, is KAGVTQTPRYLIKTRGQQVTLSCSPISGHRSVSWYQQTPGQGLQFLFEYFSETQRNKGNFPGRFSGRQFSNSRSEMNVSTLELGDSALYLCASSLGRTSGSADTQYFGPGTRLTVL.

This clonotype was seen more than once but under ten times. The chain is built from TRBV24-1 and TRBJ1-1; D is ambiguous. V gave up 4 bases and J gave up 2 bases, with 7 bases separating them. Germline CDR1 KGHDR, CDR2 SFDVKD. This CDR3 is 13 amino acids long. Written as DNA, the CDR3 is TGTGCCACCAGTGAAAGAGATAACACTGAAGCTTTCTTT. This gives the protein CATSERDNTEAFF.

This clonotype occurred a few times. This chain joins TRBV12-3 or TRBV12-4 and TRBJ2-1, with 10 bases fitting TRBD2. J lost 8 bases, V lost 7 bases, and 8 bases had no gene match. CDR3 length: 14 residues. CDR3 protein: CASISAGGLYEQFF. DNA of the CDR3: TGTGCCAGCATTTCAGCGGGAGGGCTCTATGAGCAGTTCTTC.

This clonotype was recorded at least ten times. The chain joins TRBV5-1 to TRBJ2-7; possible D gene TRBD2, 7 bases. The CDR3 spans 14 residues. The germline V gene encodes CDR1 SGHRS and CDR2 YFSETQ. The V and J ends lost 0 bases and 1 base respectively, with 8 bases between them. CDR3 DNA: TGCGCCAGCAGCTTGGAGGGGGGGTCCTACGAGCAGTACTTC. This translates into CASSLEGGSYEQYF.

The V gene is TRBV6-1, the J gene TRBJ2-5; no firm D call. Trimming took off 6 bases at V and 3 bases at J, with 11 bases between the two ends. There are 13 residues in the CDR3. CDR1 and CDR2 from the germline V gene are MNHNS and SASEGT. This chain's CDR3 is CASRRHEEETQYF. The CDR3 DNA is TGTGCCAGCAGGCGGCACGAGGAAGAGACCCAGTACTTC.

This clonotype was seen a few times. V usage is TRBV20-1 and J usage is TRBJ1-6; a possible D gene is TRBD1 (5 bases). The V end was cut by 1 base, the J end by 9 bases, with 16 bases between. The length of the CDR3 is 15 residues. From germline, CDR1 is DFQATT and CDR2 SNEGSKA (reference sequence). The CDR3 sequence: CSARVGVRFGSPLHF. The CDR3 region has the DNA TGCAGTGCTAGAGTAGGGGTCCGCTTTGGTTCACCCCTCCACTTT.

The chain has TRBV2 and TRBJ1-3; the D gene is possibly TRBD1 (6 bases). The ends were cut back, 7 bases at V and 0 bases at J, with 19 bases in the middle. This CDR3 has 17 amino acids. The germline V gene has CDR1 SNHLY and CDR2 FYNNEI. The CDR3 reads CASNRAGGGYSGNTIYF. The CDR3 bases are TGTGCCAGCAATCGAGCAGGAGGGGGTTACTCTGGAAACACCATATATTTT.

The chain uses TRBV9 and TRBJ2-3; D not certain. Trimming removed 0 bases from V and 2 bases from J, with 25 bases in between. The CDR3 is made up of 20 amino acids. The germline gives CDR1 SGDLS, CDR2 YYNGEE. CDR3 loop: CASSVDVRNAAPDLTDTQYF. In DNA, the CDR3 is TGTGCCAGCAGCGTAGATGTTAGAAATGCAGCGCCCGACCTCACAGATACGCAGTATTTT.